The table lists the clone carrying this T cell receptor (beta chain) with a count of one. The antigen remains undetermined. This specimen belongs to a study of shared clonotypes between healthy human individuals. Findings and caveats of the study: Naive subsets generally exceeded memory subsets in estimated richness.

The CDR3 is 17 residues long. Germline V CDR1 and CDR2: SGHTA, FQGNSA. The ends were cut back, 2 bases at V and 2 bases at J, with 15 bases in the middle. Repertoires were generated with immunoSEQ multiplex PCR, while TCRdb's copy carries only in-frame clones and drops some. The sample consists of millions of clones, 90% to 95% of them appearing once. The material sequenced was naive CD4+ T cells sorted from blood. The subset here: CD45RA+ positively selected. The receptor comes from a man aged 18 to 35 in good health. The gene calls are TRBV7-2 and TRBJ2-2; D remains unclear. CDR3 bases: TGTGCCAGCAGCTTAAGGCTCCTGGGTCCAAACACCGGGGAGCTGTTTTTT. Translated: CASSLRLLGPNTGELFF.